A selection of T cell receptor beta chains follows, all from one sample in a study of T cells in Graves' hyperthyroidism and ophthalmopathy. In TCRdb, the multiplex PCR reads were re-called with MiXCR into one record per CDR3 protein. This repertoire shows 750,000 to 900,000 distinct CDR3 sequences, approximately 40% found once; its top ten account for around 10%. The specimen was blood. Receptors were obtained from a man between 18 and 35 years old with Graves' hyperthyroidism. CDR3s include the opening cysteine and the closing phenylalanine or tryptophan. The order of the fields is J gene, clone size, V gene, D gene, CDR3 protein, CDR3 DNA. D genes are given only for firm matches. For some rows the clone size is stated as once, few or many, or as a class when expanded; others skip it.

>TRBJ1-2|many|TRBV2|TRBD1
CAINTGGGYTF
TGTGCCATCAACACAGGGGGCGGCTACACCTTC
>TRBJ1-2|-|TRBV9|TRBD1
CASSPGPRQGSYGHTF
TGTGCCAGCAGCCCGGGGCCGAGACAGGGAAGCTATGGCCACACCTTC
>TRBJ2-7|many|TRBV19|TRBD2
CASKETSGLYEQYF
TGTGCCAGTAAGGAGACTAGCGGACTCTACGAGCAGTACTTC
>TRBJ2-5|few|TRBV20-1|-
CSARDEAVQETQYF
TGCAGTGCTAGAGATGAAGCCGTACAAGAGACCCAGTACTTC
>TRBJ2-2|-|TRBV19|TRBD2
CASKLLAGAAGTGELFF
TGTGCCAGTAAGCTCCTAGCGGGAGCGGCTGGCACCGGGGAGCTGTTTTTT
>TRBJ2-7|-|TRBV20-1|-
CSARPPKVYEQYF
TGCAGTGCTAGGCCACCAAAGGTCTACGAGCAGTACTTC
>TRBJ1-1|-|TRBV7-2|-
CASSLDPGSTEAFF
TGTGCCAGCAGCTTAGACCCGGGTTCGACTGAAGCTTTCTTT
>TRBJ2-5|-|TRBV6-6|TRBD1
CASSLGQGKKTQYF
TGTGCCAGCAGTTTGGGACAGGGCAAAAAGACCCAGTACTTC
>TRBJ2-2|-|TRBV9|-
CASSPSGLANTGELFF
TGTGCCAGCAGCCCCTCGGGACTTGCGAACACCGGGGAGCTGTTTTTT
>TRBJ1-1|few|TRBV12-3/TRBV12-4|TRBD1
CASSPPTGVPEAFF
TGTGCCAGCAGTCCACCAACAGGGGTCCCTGAAGCTTTCTTT
>TRBJ2-2|-|TRBV6-5|-
CASHWGTGELFF
TGTGCCAGTCATTGGGGCACCGGGGAGCTGTTTTTT
>TRBJ2-5|-|TRBV6-5|-
CASSYGTLETQYF
TGTGCCAGCAGTTACGGGACTTTGGAGACCCAGTACTTC
>TRBJ2-2|-|TRBV29-1|-
CSVTSSKSRTTGELFF
TGCAGCGTTACCTCGAGTAAGAGCAGGACGACCGGGGAGCTGTTTTTT
>TRBJ2-6|many|TRBV5-1|-
CASRPGTGANVLTF
TGCGCCAGCAGACCAGGGACTGGGGCCAACGTCCTGACTTTC
>TRBJ1-1|few|TRBV7-9|-
CASSKKGDYLNTEAFF
TGTGCCAGCAGCAAAAAGGGGGATTACCTGAACACTGAAGCTTTCTTT
>TRBJ1-5|few|TRBV19|-
CAWSFAARPNQPQHF
TGTGCCTGGAGCTTCGCTGCCAGACCAAATCAGCCCCAGCATTTT
>TRBJ2-5|-|TRBV14|-
CASSHNSYQETQYF
TGTGCCAGCAGCCATAACAGCTACCAAGAGACCCAGTACTTC
>TRBJ1-3|few|TRBV5-1|-
CASSAGPTAGNTIYF
TGCGCCAGCAGCGCAGGACCTACCGCTGGAAACACCATATATTTT
>TRBJ2-7|-|TRBV10-3|TRBD1
CAISEPTGGEQYF
TGTGCCATCAGCGAGCCGACAGGGGGCGAGCAGTACTTC
>TRBJ2-2|-|TRBV6-5|TRBD1
CASSWRGTGVTGELFF
TGTGCCAGCAGTTGGAGAGGGACAGGGGTCACCGGGGAGCTGTTTTTT
>TRBJ1-2|-|TRBV6-5|-
CAISYDIGGIYGYTF
TGTGCCATCAGTTACGATATCGGTGGAATCTATGGCTACACCTTC
>TRBJ1-2|once|TRBV15|TRBD1
CATADRGLEYGYTF
TGTGCCACTGCGGACAGGGGACTCGAATATGGCTACACCTTC
>TRBJ1-1|few|TRBV4-3|-
CASSQEKGGSEAFF
TGCGCCAGCAGCCAAGAGAAGGGGGGGAGTGAAGCTTTCTTT
>TRBJ1-3|many|TRBV19|-
CASSILGSGNTIYF
TGTGCCAGTAGTATCCTGGGCTCTGGAAACACCATATATTTT
>TRBJ1-2|-|TRBV29-1|-
CSVGARGSYGYTF
TGCAGCGTTGGGGCCAGGGGCAGCTATGGCTACACCTTC
>TRBJ2-7|many|TRBV7-2|-
CASSSIGYEQYF
TGTGCCAGCAGTTCAATAGGCTACGAGCAGTACTTC
>TRBJ2-5|-|TRBV25-1|TRBD2
CASSPRGAGGHKTQYF
TGTGCCAGCAGCCCCCGGGGAGCGGGAGGGCACAAGACCCAGTACTTC
>TRBJ2-2|few|TRBV15|-
CATSRAAGGTGELFF
TGTGCCACCAGCAGAGCAGCAGGGGGGACCGGGGAGCTGTTTTTT
>TRBJ2-7|-|TRBV5-1|TRBD1
CASSLEGQATYEQYF
TGCGCCAGCAGCTTGGAGGGACAGGCCACCTACGAGCAGTACTTC
>TRBJ2-7|few|TRBV12-3/TRBV12-4|-
CASSFGAGDEQYF
TGTGCCAGCAGTTTTGGCGCAGGGGACGAGCAGTACTTC
>TRBJ2-2|-|TRBV29-1|-
CSWGDLGNTGELFF
TGCAGCTGGGGGGACTTGGGTAACACCGGGGAGCTGTTTTTT
>TRBJ2-7|once|TRBV7-2|TRBD1
CTSSLTGVDEQYF
TGTACCAGCAGCTTAACAGGGGTGGACGAGCAGTACTTC
>TRBJ2-7|-|TRBV4-3|TRBD1
CASSLGTGSHSIYEQYF
TGCGCCAGCAGCTTGGGGACAGGGTCCCACTCGATTTACGAGCAGTACTTC
>TRBJ1-3|many|TRBV7-8|-
CASSEVLGNTIYF
TGTGCCAGCAGCGAAGTTTTGGGAAACACCATATATTTT
>TRBJ2-5|once|TRBV7-3|-
CASSQGDGGETQYF
TGTGCCAGCAGCCAAGGTGACGGGGGCGAGACCCAGTACTTC
>TRBJ1-5|few|TRBV15|TRBD1
CATSGDREGQPQHF
TGTGCCACCAGCGGGGACAGGGAAGGCCAGCCCCAGCATTTT
>TRBJ2-5|many|TRBV29-1|TRBD1
CSVDRQGQETQYF
TGCAGCGTTGATAGACAGGGTCAAGAGACCCAGTACTTC
>TRBJ1-4|-|TRBV14|-
CASSQESGEKLFF
TGTGCCAGCAGCCAAGAATCAGGGGAAAAACTGTTTTTT